This T cell receptor beta chain was captured by sequencing in a study of blood T cell repertoires in COVID-19 (dated by TCRdb to about 2020). With respect to the entire study: Samples from collaborators originated in the United States, Italy and Spain and spanned both the acute and convalescent phases of COVID-19. Where available, HLA class I and class II types were taken from metadata supplied by the sample provider and were not determined by assay-based typing. The sample metadata nearly always contained a de-identified subject ID, COVID-19 status, age in years and sex. The dataset comprised deeply sampled blood TCRbeta repertoires from subjects exposed to, actively infected with, or recovered from COVID-19. Samples came from the ongoing ImmuneRACE study (first 160 participants) plus 1,254 subjects from 6 global collaborators. A freely available public database, intended as a resource for researchers studying the immune response to SARS-CoV-2, is where the repertoires were released. The prospective study material was composed of cDNA or gDNA derived from T cells, B-cell-depleted T cells, or PBMCs. Study-level results and caveats: The quantity of clinical and demographic metadata differed by source and by participant and was supplied without curation.

The germline V gene gives CDR1 as MDHEN and CDR2 as SYDVKM. Trimming at the junction amounts to 9 bases on V and 8 bases on J, and the germline ends lie 14 bases apart. The CDR3 spans 12 residues, from the cysteine through the phenylalanine. Solely the CDR3 DNA is kept, with 36 bases framed from the first base. The collaborating institutions used their own protocols to collect whole blood in K2EDTA tubes. For TCRbeta analysis, collaborator samples were shipped as frozen whole blood, as isolated PBMCs, or as DNA extracted from either sample type. The immunoSEQ Assay, a bias-controlled multiplex PCR, was used to amplify TCRbeta CDR3 regions from genomic DNA. Concerning the study's data processing: Nucleated cell counts per sample were estimated from amplification of reference gene primers within the assay. Sequence reads were collapsed and filtered to measure the absolute abundance of every unique TCRbeta CDR3 rearrangement. For each sample, productive Simpson clonality was calculated as the square root of Simpson's diversity index over productive rearrangements. Held by TCRdb, this immuneACCESS table contains in-frame sequences only and omits some clones. Under half of the omission traces to an unresolved V gene where checked; the cause of the rest is unknown. Clonal size and the V and J genes are those of that table, whereas D and trimming came from the DNA. Counted in this sample were just over 30,000 clones; 70% to 90% of them appeared once. The top ten constitute around 0.57% of the sample.

This clone was seen once. Its antigen is not yet known. Qualities for individual bases were not recorded, and no much larger clone is one base off. The TCR sequence derives from a woman in her 40s with active or convalescent COVID-19. The chain links TRBV28 with TRBJ2-1; 5 matching bases give a weak D call of TRBD1. Material for sequencing was peripheral blood. The sequenced DNA is TGTGCCAGTTCGACAGTTTTGGATGAGCAGTTCTTC. The translation is CASSTVLDEQFF.